This entry is about one TCR beta chain. The data were produced by immunoSEQ multiplex PCR, yet TCRdb's version contains in-frame clones alone and is incomplete. The data contain roughly 92,000 clones, roughly 95% of them singletons. The data derive from a study of technical replicates of blood from four donors. Germline CDR1 MGHDK, CDR2 SYGVNS. V was shortened by 7 bases and J by 4 bases, with 9 bases between the two germline ends. The CDR3 contains 12 residues. This TCR was sampled from a human donor in good health. This chain links TRBV25-1 with TRBJ2-3; weak D call: TRBD2 (5 bases). The sample was T cells isolated from PBMCs. DNA of the CDR3: TGTGCCAGCACGGGGTTCTCAGATACGCAGTATTTT. It translates to CASTGFSDTQYF.